The 25 T cell receptor beta chains below all came from one sample that was sequenced in a study of blood T cell repertoires in COVID-19. Generated by immunoSEQ multiplex PCR, the TCRdb table keeps only in-frame clones and is missing some. The data show some 260,000 clones, approximately 89% seen once. The sequenced material came from peripheral blood. The source of these receptors is a woman in her 30s with COVID-19, enrolled during active disease.

The chain links TRBV7-8 to TRBJ2-6, with 7 bases fitting TRBD2. This CDR3 has 18 amino acids. Losses at the gene ends were 5 bases for V and 0 bases for J; bases not matched to a gene: 10. Germline-derived CDR1 and CDR2 are SGHVS and FQNEAQ. The CDR3 DNA reads TGTGCCAGCAGCGCCCCCGGACTAGACCTCTCTGGGGCCAACGTCCTGACTTTC. It encodes CASSAPGLDLSGANVLTF.

The gene calls are TRBV5-1 and TRBJ2-1; 8 positions agree with TRBD1. CDR1 is SGHRS, CDR2 YFSETQ, per germline. The V and J ends lost 4 bases and 7 bases, in that order; junction bases with no gene match: 10. The CDR3 sequence is 15 residues long. CDR3 in DNA: TGCGCCAGCAGCCTTGAGGGGACAGGTAGGAATGAGCAGTTCTTC. Translated, it gives CASSLEGTGRNEQFF.

The chain links TRBV11-2 to TRBJ2-3; 13 bases are a match to TRBD2. V lost 7 bases and J lost 4; bases outside the gene matches: 8. This CDR3 region has 16 residues. Germline CDR1 and CDR2: SGHAT and FQNNGV. In nucleotides, the CDR3 is TGTGCCAGCATGCGGACTAGCGGGGGTCCGGCAGATACGCAGTATTTT. This codes for CASMRTSGGPADTQYF.

The J gene is TRBJ1-2, the V gene TRBV28; D gene ambiguous. V was shortened by 5 bases and J by 1 base, with 20 bases between the two germline ends. Germline loops: CDR1 MDHEN, CDR2 SYDVKM. CDR3 size: 17 residues. The CDR3 sequence is CASSPPLPVTLNYGYTF. CDR3 nucleotides: TGTGCCAGCAGTCCCCCGTTGCCAGTTACGCTTAACTATGGCTACACCTTC.

This chain links TRBV3-1 (or the pseudogene TRBV3-2) with TRBJ1-1; tentatively, D is TRBD1 (5 bases). Trimming shortened V by 4 bases and J by 4 bases, and 13 bases separated the two germline ends. The CDR3 covers 14 residues. CDR1 and CDR2 from the germline V gene are LGHDT and YNNKEL (reference sequence). The CDR3 DNA follows: TGTGCCAGCAGCCCCGGGACTAGGGGCACTGAAGCTTTCTTT. Protein: CASSPGTRGTEAFF.

This chain connects TRBV15 to TRBJ2-1; D may be TRBD2 (5 bases). V shed 0 bases and J shed 8 bases, with 11 bases lying between them. Germline values: CDR1 LNHNV, CDR2 YYDKDF (reference sequence). The CDR3 loop spans 14 amino acids. CDR3 sequence: CATSRDRGRDEQFF. The CDR3 DNA is TGTGCCACCAGCAGAGATCGCGGGCGGGATGAGCAGTTCTTC.

This clone was detected once. CDR3 protein: CASSEQREAFF. In DNA form, the CDR3 reads TGTGCCAGCAGTGAGCAGCGTGAAGCTTTCTTT. The rearrangement links TRBV2 to TRBJ1-1; D gene uncertain. The CDR3 is 11 residues long. CDR1 and CDR2 (germline): SNHLY, FYNNEI. With 3 bases removed from V and 7 bases from J, the gap between germline ends came to 6 bases.

This clone was counted only a few times. The chain joins TRBV2 to TRBJ2-1, with TRBD2 matching 8 bases. The CDR3 spans 16 residues. V dropped 2 bases and J dropped 9; count of bases not matched to a gene: 12. Germline V gene sequence: CDR1 SNHLY, CDR2 FYNNEI. CDR3 protein: CASSELTSESFGEQFF. The CDR3 DNA reads TGTGCCAGCAGTGAATTGACTAGCGAGAGCTTTGGTGAGCAGTTCTTC.

V gene TRBV14 combines with J gene TRBJ1-4; 11 positions match TRBD1. The V gene end was trimmed by 4 bases and the J gene end by 4 bases; junction bases not matched to a gene: 11. Per the germline V gene, CDR1 is SGHDN and CDR2 is FVKESK. This CDR3 region has 18 residues. The CDR3 DNA reads TGTGCCAGCAGCCGGCGGACAGGGGGCAGTCTGGGTAATGAAAAACTGTTTTTT. The encoded protein is CASSRRTGGSLGNEKLFF.

This sequence joins TRBV28 and TRBJ1-1; no definite D call. V dropped 3 bases and J dropped 0 bases, with 2 bases sitting between them. Looked up from germline, CDR1 is MDHEN and CDR2 is SYDVKM. This CDR3 is built from 12 residues. The CDR3: CASSFVNTEAFF. CDR3 DNA sequence: TGTGCCAGCAGTTTCGTGAACACTGAAGCTTTCTTT.

This clone appeared once. The chain joins TRBV4-1 to TRBJ1-3, with 7 bases matching TRBD1. The J segment lost 0 bases and the V segment lost 3 bases, leaving 2 bases of the junction unmatched. CDR1 MGHRA and CDR2 YSYEKL come from the germline V gene. The CDR3 runs to 15 residues. The CDR3 bases are TGCGCCAGCAGCCACAACAGGGGCTCTGGAAACACCATATATTTT. It codes for CASSHNRGSGNTIYF.

This clone was picked up one time. The chain links TRBV7-2 to TRBJ1-5; D call uncertain. The CDR3 has 16 amino acids. Germline CDR1 SGHTA, CDR2 FQGNSA. The V end was cut by 5 bases, the J end by 3 bases, with 17 bases between. The CDR3 sequence: CASSPNGAGINQPQHF. In DNA form, the CDR3 reads TGTGCCAGCAGCCCAAATGGTGCGGGGATCAATCAGCCCCAGCATTTT.

V gene TRBV5-1 combines with J gene TRBJ1-2, with D possibly TRBD1 on 5 matching bases. The CDR3 covers 13 residues. Trimming cost V 3 bases and J 1 base, with 7 bases left between them. Germline values: CDR1 SGHRS, CDR2 YFSETQ. The CDR3 loop reads CASSSDSNYGYTF. The CDR3 coding sequence is TGCGCCAGCAGCTCCGACAGTAACTATGGCTACACCTTC.

The chain uses TRBV6-5 and TRBJ1-1, with TRBD1 matching 10 bases. J was trimmed by 7 bases and V by 6 bases; bases with no gene match: 8. Germline-derived CDR1 and CDR2 are MNHEY and SVGAGI. The CDR3 is 14 residues long. DNA for the CDR3: TGTGCCAGCAGCTATGGACAGGGGGTGCTTGAAGCTTTCTTT. Translated: CASSYGQGVLEAFF.

The chain joins TRBV4-2 to TRBJ2-4; D gene unclear. The germline gives CDR1 LGHNA, CDR2 YNFKEQ. V was shortened by 0 bases and J by 6 bases, with 12 bases between the two germline ends. This CDR3 has 15 amino acids. CDR3 region: CASSQDSAVLNIQYF. CDR3 coding DNA: TGTGCCAGCAGCCAAGATTCGGCGGTCTTAAACATTCAGTACTTC.

The CDR3 sequence is CASSTRTELRKLFF. The CDR3 DNA follows: TGTGCCAGTAGTACTCGGACTGAGCTCAGAAAACTGTTTTTT. The chain recombines TRBV19 with TRBJ1-4, with unresolved D. V shed 4 bases and J shed 10 bases, with 16 bases lying between them. The CDR3 has 14 amino acids. CDR1 is LNHDA, CDR2 SQIVND, per germline (reference sequence).

The gene calls are TRBV19 and TRBJ2-7, with D unclear. V lost 5 bases to trimming and J lost 2 bases, with 13 bases between them. Germline V gives CDR1 LNHDA, CDR2 SQIVND (reference sequence). The length of the CDR3 is 14 residues. This CDR3 reads CASSSRGEPYEQYF. The CDR3 nucleotides read TGTGCCAGTAGTTCCCGTGGAGAGCCCTACGAGCAGTACTTC.

V and J are TRBV5-1 and TRBJ2-7; 7 nucleotides match TRBD1. Looked up from germline, CDR1 is SGHRS and CDR2 is YFSETQ. The J segment lost 3 bases and the V segment lost 0 bases, leaving 3 bases of the junction unmatched. This CDR3 has 14 amino acids. The CDR3 protein is CASSLAGTVYEQYF. CDR3 DNA: TGCGCCAGCAGCTTGGCTGGGACAGTCTACGAGCAGTACTTC.

A single count supports this clone. The V and J genes are TRBV28 and TRBJ1-6, with a tentative D call TRBD1 (6 bases). Germline V lookup: CDR1 MDHEN, CDR2 SYDVKM. The CDR3 runs 12 residues. Trimming stripped 6 bases from V and 9 bases from J, with 9 bases between. For the CDR3, the DNA is TGTGCCAGCAGGGGGGGGCGTTCACCCCTCCACTTT. The encoded protein is CASRGGRSPLHF.

This clone showed up just a few times. The chain recombines TRBV4-2 with TRBJ2-7; 16 nucleotides line up with TRBD2. Germline CDR1 reads LGHNA; CDR2 reads YNFKEQ. The CDR3 runs 17 residues. V lost 1 base and J lost 11; bases outside the gene matches: 11. CDR3 protein: CASSQGGHGTSGGAEYF. The DNA of the CDR3 is TGTGCCAGCAGCCAAGGAGGCCATGGGACTAGCGGGGGGGCAGAGTACTTC.

The V and J genes are TRBV19 and TRBJ2-4, with TRBD1 identical over 7 bases. Germline V gene sequence: CDR1 LNHDA, CDR2 SQIVND (reference sequence). Trimming removed 4 bases from V and 2 bases from J; junction bases left unmatched: 5. The CDR3 is 15 amino acids. The CDR3 DNA reads as TGTGCCAGTAGTAAAGACAGGGCTACCAAAAACATTCAGTACTTC. This gives the protein CASSKDRATKNIQYF. The full variable domain, rest sourced from reference TRBV19 and TRBJ2-4, is DGGITQSPKYLFRKEGQNVTLSCEQNLNHDAMYWYRQDPGQGLRLIYYSQIVNDFQKGDIAEGYSVSREKKESFPLTVTSAQKNPTAFYLCASSKDRATKNIQYFGAGTRLSVL.

This clone was found many times. The V gene is TRBV4-2, the J gene TRBJ2-5; the match to TRBD2 covers 11 bases. V was clipped by 2 bases and J by 5 bases; unmatched bases: 13. Germline-derived CDR1 and CDR2 are LGHNA and YNFKEQ. The CDR3 covers 18 residues. The CDR3 nucleotides read TGTGCCAGCAGCCAACAGGGTCAGGCTAGCGGGGGGTTGGAGACCCAGTACTTC. Protein sequence: CASSQQGQASGGLETQYF.

J is TRBJ2-1 and V is TRBV2; 8 bases line up with TRBD2. This CDR3 is built from 14 residues. Germline lookup yields CDR1 SNHLY and CDR2 FYNNEI. The ends lost 11 bases at V and 3 bases at J; junction bases unmatched: 9. This CDR3 reads CAGLRGEHYNEQFF. In DNA form, the CDR3 reads TGTGCCGGGTTGCGGGGGGAGCACTACAATGAGCAGTTCTTC. Using reference TRBV2 and TRBJ2-1 for the parts outside the CDR3, the full variable domain is EPEVTQTPSHQVTQMGQEVILRCVPISNHLYFYWYRQILGQKVEFLVSFYNNEISEKSEIFDDQFSVERPDGSNFTLKIRSTKLEDSAMYFCAGLRGEHYNEQFFGPGTRLTVL.

The chain has TRBV24-1 and TRBJ2-1; the D gene is possibly TRBD2 (5 bases). The CDR3 spans 13 residues. Germline CDR1 reads KGHDR; CDR2 reads SFDVKD. Trimming left V 6 bases short and J 3 bases short, with 8 bases between. The CDR3 sequence: CATSRGDYNEQFF. The CDR3 coding sequence is TGTGCCACCAGTCGGGGAGACTACAATGAGCAGTTCTTC.

J is TRBJ2-7 and V is TRBV11-2; 9 nucleotides align to TRBD1. CDR3 size: 17 residues. CDR1 and CDR2 (germline): SGHAT, FQNNGV. Unmatched junction bases numbered 10, after V lost 0 bases and J lost 4 bases. The chain's CDR3 is CASSLDPTGGSGYEQYF. The CDR3 region has the DNA TGTGCCAGCAGCTTAGATCCTACAGGGGGCAGTGGATACGAGCAGTACTTC.